This T cell receptor beta chain is drawn from a study of T cell repertoires in cytomegalovirus infection. Turning to the study itself: Public TCR beta signature analysis indicated the presence of both CMV infection and matching HLA type.

This clonotype was observed many times. The antigen is undetermined. TCRdb re-called the reads through MiXCR, storing one row per CDR3 protein. The sample has almost 300,000 distinct CDR3 sequences; about 9.2% are singletons. The study, taken as a whole, reports: There were carriers of CMV plus the relevant HLA, and cumulative public TCR beta family frequency identified them. Clonotypes of TCR beta that were HLA-C-restricted and CMV-specific dominated the ex vivo response.

This CDR3 region has 12 residues. CDR1 and CDR2 (germline): SGHTA, FQGNSA. V was trimmed by 2 bases and J by 7 bases, leaving 8 bases between them. J is TRBJ1-2 and V is TRBV7-2; unclear D gene. The source of this sequence is a human donor in good health (CMV status not recorded). Some clones in this sample may be carry-over from other donors' samples. Sequencing was carried out using PBMCs. CDR3: CASSLYLPGYTF. Written as DNA, the CDR3 is TGTGCCAGCAGCTTATACCTCCCTGGCTACACCTTC.